Each of the 26 T cell receptor beta chains below was sequenced from the same sample in a study of blood T cell repertoires in COVID-19. Method: immunoSEQ multiplex PCR; TCRdb's copy keeps in-frame clones and lacks some. The profile shows roughly 250,000 clones, 88% of them singletons. The sample taken for sequencing was PBMCs or T cells enriched from blood (not recorded which). These receptors originate from a woman aged 40 to 50 who had been exposed to COVID-19.

The gene calls are TRBV2 and TRBJ2-1; D remains ambiguous. V dropped 3 bases and J dropped 0 bases, with 6 bases sitting between them. This CDR3 has 14 amino acids. In germline, CDR1 is SNHLY, CDR2 FYNNEI. The CDR3 bases are TGTGCCAGCAGTGAGTTTTACTCCTACAATGAGCAGTTCTTC. This sequence encodes CASSEFYSYNEQFF. Using reference TRBV2 and TRBJ2-1 for the parts outside the CDR3, the full variable domain is EPEVTQTPSHQVTQMGQEVILRCVPISNHLYFYWYRQILGQKVEFLVSFYNNEISEKSEIFDDQFSVERPDGSNFTLKIRSTKLEDSAMYFCASSEFYSYNEQFFGPGTRLTVL.

This clone was counted many times. The rearrangement links TRBV6-6 to TRBJ1-1, with D perhaps TRBD1 (5 bases). Germline CDR1 is MNHNY and CDR2 is SVGAGI (reference sequence). The length of the CDR3 is 12 residues. V lost 6 bases, J lost 11 bases, and 16 bases lay in between. The CDR3 DNA follows: TGTGCCAGCAGCCCCCTGGGGGAGGACGCTTTCTTT. As protein: CASSPLGEDAFF.

The J gene is TRBJ1-1, the V gene TRBV25-1; D unclear. The germline V and J ends were trimmed by 1 base and 2 bases, with 11 bases remaining between them. The germline V gene encodes CDR1 MGHDK and CDR2 SYGVNS. The CDR3 runs to 15 residues. CDR3 coding DNA: TGTGCCAGCAGTGAATCGAGACACTTAAACACTGAAGCTTTCTTT. This translates into CASSESRHLNTEAFF.

J is TRBJ2-1 and V is TRBV5-4; TRBD2 is a possible D gene (6 bases). The CDR3 consists of 14 residues. V was cut by 2 bases and J by 4 bases, with 10 bases left in between. Germline V lookup: CDR1 SGHNT, CDR2 YYREEE (reference sequence). CDR3 coding DNA: TGTGCCAGCAGCTTACTAGCCGGATACAATGAGCAGTTCTTC. Its protein is CASSLLAGYNEQFF.

The chain combines TRBV30 with TRBJ1-2; a possible D gene is TRBD1 (6 bases). Per germline, CDR1 GTSNPN and CDR2 SVGIG (reference sequence). The CDR3 has 13 amino acids. The CDR3 sequence: CAFRVGGLYGYTF. CDR3 DNA: TGTGCGTTTCGAGTGGGGGGGCTCTATGGCTACACCTTC.

The genes are TRBV11-2 and TRBJ2-5; 7 bases match TRBD2. Trimming took 5 bases from V and 3 from J; bases not matched to a gene: 15. The CDR3 covers 17 residues. CDR1 and CDR2 (germline): SGHAT, FQNNGV. DNA of the CDR3: TGTGCCAGCAGCCTCTTTATGAGCGGGACGCAGAAAGAGACCCAGTACTTC. It specifies CASSLFMSGTQKETQYF.

V usage is TRBV7-6 and J usage is TRBJ2-1; 8 nucleotides line up with TRBD1. Germline V gene lookup returns CDR1 SGHVS and CDR2 FNYEAQ. The CDR3 sequence is 15 residues long. The V and J ends lost 4 bases and 7 bases, in that order; junction bases with no gene match: 9. The chain's CDR3 is CASSSEPGGGNEQFF. Here the CDR3 DNA reads TGTGCCAGCAGCTCAGAACCAGGGGGCGGGAATGAGCAGTTCTTC.

The V and J genes are TRBV5-3 and TRBJ1-5; 10 bases match TRBD1. TRBV5-3 is filed as an ORF, its function uncertain. The CDR3 has 16 amino acids. V shed 5 bases and J 2 bases; nucleotides not matched to a gene: 7. CDR3 sequence reads: CARSYRDRGGNQPQHF. CDR3 nucleotides: TGTGCCAGAAGTTATCGGGACAGGGGTGGCAATCAGCCCCAGCATTTT.

The chain is built from TRBV6-1 and TRBJ1-3; TRBD1 is a possible D gene (5 bases). Germline lookup yields CDR1 MNHNS and CDR2 SASEGT. CDR3 length: 16 residues. With 3 bases removed from V and 2 bases from J, the gap between germline ends came to 14 bases. CDR3 bases: TGTGCCAGCAGTGATGCTAGGGGATGGGCTGGAAACACCATATATTTT. This gives the protein CASSDARGWAGNTIYF.

The chain uses TRBV11-3 and TRBJ2-2; 12 bases map to TRBD2. CDR1 and CDR2 from the germline V gene are SGHNT and YENEEA. The CDR3 is 16 amino acids. V lost 0 bases to trimming and J lost 13 bases; unmatched junction nucleotides: 9. The CDR3 nucleotides read TGTGCCAGCAGCTTAGAATCGCCTAGCGGGAGGGCAGGGCTGTTTTTT. This gives the protein CASSLESPSGRAGLFF. Based on the CDR3 plus reference TRBV11-3 and TRBJ2-2, the full variable domain is EAGVVQSPRYKIIEKKQPVAFWCNPISGHNTLYWYLQNLGQGPELLIRYENEEAVDDSQLPKDRFSAERLKGVDSTLKIQPAELGDSAVYLCASSLESPSGRAGLFFGEGSRLTVL.

The chain carries TRBV11-3 and TRBJ2-1, with 9 bases lining up with TRBD1. Losses at the gene ends were 6 bases for V and 15 bases for J; bases not matched to a gene: 9. The CDR3 is 12 residues long. The germline V gene has CDR1 SGHNT and CDR2 YENEEA. DNA for the CDR3: TGTGCCAGCAGTCAACCGGGACAGGGAATGTTCTTC. Translating gives CASSQPGQGMFF.

The chain joins TRBV7-2 to TRBJ2-5; 11 positions agree with TRBD2. The V segment lost 5 bases and the J segment 2 bases; nucleotides outside the gene matches: 10. Germline CDR1 SGHTA, CDR2 FQGNSA. This CDR3 has 17 residues. The CDR3 is CASSPLGTSGAQETQYF. In DNA form, the CDR3 reads TGTGCCAGCAGCCCCCTAGGGACTAGCGGAGCTCAAGAGACCCAGTACTTC.

The genes are TRBV2 and TRBJ2-1; TRBD2 matches at 12 bases. V was pared by 11 bases and J by 8 bases, with 7 bases of the junction left unmatched. CDR3 length: 13 amino acids. Germline CDR1 and CDR2: SNHLY and FYNNEI. As DNA, the CDR3 is TGTGCCGGAGGGACTAGCGGGTCGGATGAGCAGTTCTTC. This codes for CAGGTSGSDEQFF.

This clone showed up just a few times. CDR3 protein: CASSLIGGKSEAFF. The CDR3 coding sequence is TGTGCCAGCAGCTTAATCGGGGGAAAGTCTGAAGCTTTCTTT. The V gene is TRBV7-3, the J gene TRBJ1-1, with D perhaps matching TRBD1 (5 bases). CDR3 length: 14 amino acids. V was trimmed by 1 base and J by 6 bases, leaving 12 bases between them. Germline CDR1 is SGHTA and CDR2 is FQGTGA.

The chain couples TRBV18 to TRBJ1-1, with D unclear. CDR3 length equals 12 residues. V was pared by 3 bases and J by 8 bases, with 10 bases between. Germline V gives CDR1 KGHSH, CDR2 LQKENI. The CDR3 region is CASSPAAGEAFF. CDR3 DNA sequence: TGTGCCAGCTCACCGGCCGCGGGAGAAGCTTTCTTT. Combining the CDR3 with reference TRBV18 and TRBJ1-1 gives the whole variable domain NAGVMQNPRHLVRRRGQEARLRCSPMKGHSHVYWYRQLPEEGLKFMVYLQKENIIDESGMPKERFSAEFPKEGPSILRIQQVVRGDSAAYFCASSPAAGEAFFGQGTRLTVV.

This clone was picked up one time. J is TRBJ1-6 and V is TRBV6-2 or TRBV6-3; no definite D call. The CDR3 length is 16 residues. Germline V gene data show CDR1 as MNHEY and CDR2 as SVGEGT. V was pared by 0 bases and J by 3 bases, with 9 bases between. The CDR3 loop is CASSYSSVSYNSPLHF. The CDR3 DNA sequence: TGTGCCAGCAGTTACTCGAGCGTTAGCTATAATTCACCCCTCCACTTT.

This rearrangement joins TRBV11-3 to TRBJ2-2; D possibly corresponds to TRBD2 (6 bases). The length of the CDR3 is 14 residues. CDR1 SGHNT and CDR2 YENEEA come from the germline V gene. The V and J ends lost 5 bases and 4 bases respectively, with 11 bases between them. In nucleotides, the CDR3 is TGTGCCAGCAGCCTGGGACTTTTCACCGGGGAGCTGTTTTTT. Encoded protein: CASSLGLFTGELFF.

The chain links TRBV7-9 to TRBJ1-1; 7 bases map to TRBD1. Germline trimming cut 3 bases from V and 4 bases from J; bases unmatched to any gene: 14. CDR1 is SEHNR and CDR2 is FQNEAQ in the germline V gene (reference sequence). This CDR3 is built from 17 residues. The CDR3 DNA reads as TGTGCCAGCAGCTTTAGTCGCGGGAGGGGGCTGGGCACTGAAGCTTTCTTT. Its protein is CASSFSRGRGLGTEAFF.

The chain has TRBV14 and TRBJ2-5, with 7 bases lining up with TRBD1. Per germline, CDR1 SGHDN and CDR2 FVKESK. The CDR3 consists of 14 residues. J lost 5 bases, V lost 6 bases, and 9 bases had no gene match. The DNA for the CDR3 is TGTGCCAGCAGAGAGACAGGGCTCGGCGAGACCCAGTACTTC. It specifies CASRETGLGETQYF.

The rearrangement uses TRBV29-1 and TRBJ1-1, with D unresolved. Germline CDR1 SQVTM, CDR2 ANQGSEA. The CDR3 is 10 residues long. V was clipped by 5 bases and J by 8 bases, with 9 bases between them. The CDR3 sequence: CSVLEAEAFF. The CDR3 DNA is TGCAGCGTTCTAGAGGCCGAAGCTTTCTTT. Filled out from reference TRBV29-1 and TRBJ1-1, the complete variable domain reads SAVISQKPSRDICQRGTSLTIQCQVDSQVTMMFWYRQQPGQSLTLIATANQGSEATYESGFVIDKFPISRPNLTFSTLTVSNMSPEDSSIYLCSVLEAEAFFGQGTRLTVV.

The chain joins TRBV27 to TRBJ2-1; D is possibly TRBD2 (7 bases). This CDR3 is built from 17 residues. Germline V gene data show CDR1 as MNHEY and CDR2 as SMNVEV (reference sequence). Between the trimmed V and J ends, which lost 2 bases and 5 bases, there was a span of 19 bases. The CDR3 region is CASSLPTKGGGNNEQFF. The CDR3 DNA follows: TGTGCCAGCAGTTTACCCACCAAGGGGGGGGGCAACAATGAGCAGTTCTTC.

The chain uses TRBV7-9 and TRBJ2-2, with 7 bases matching TRBD2. In germline, CDR1 is SEHNR, CDR2 FQNEAQ (reference sequence). CDR3 length: 15 residues. Trimming cost V 1 base and J 6 bases; bases outside gene matches: 5. CDR3 loop: CASSLDQAGAGELFF. CDR3 nucleotides: TGTGCCAGCAGCTTAGATCAGGCGGGAGCCGGGGAGCTGTTTTTT.

This rearrangement joins TRBV7-2 to TRBJ1-2; tentative D call: TRBD1 (6 bases). V was shortened by 5 bases and J by 4 bases, with 11 bases between the two germline ends. The length of the CDR3 is 13 residues. CDR1 SGHTA and CDR2 FQGNSA come from the germline V gene. The CDR3 nucleotides are TGTGCCAGCAGCGTACAGGGTCTCTATGGCTACACCTTC. It encodes CASSVQGLYGYTF. The complete variable domain, with remaining parts taken from reference TRBV7-2 and TRBJ1-2, reads GAGVSQSPSNKVTEKGKDVELRCDPISGHTALYWYRQSLGQGLEFLIYFQGNSAPDKSGLPSDRFSAERTGGSVSTLTIQRTQQEDSAVYLCASSVQGLYGYTFGSGTRLTVV.

This clone was seen a single time. This chain links TRBV27 with TRBJ1-3, with 7 bases identical to TRBD1. The V segment lost 6 bases and the J segment 3 bases; nucleotides outside the gene matches: 5. The CDR3 covers 14 residues. The germline V gene has CDR1 MNHEY and CDR2 SMNVEV (reference sequence). CDR3 protein: CASSRTGNGNTIYF. The CDR3 DNA reads as TGTGCCAGCAGCCGGACAGGAAATGGAAACACCATATATTTT.

Comment on this clone: Other DNA sequences in this sample translate to the same CDR3. The chain links TRBV5-4 to TRBJ1-6; 9 nucleotides agree with TRBD1. The junction had 2 bases not matched to a gene; V was cut back by 0 bases and J by 7 bases. Germline CDR1 reads SGHNT; CDR2 reads YYREEE (reference sequence). This CDR3 has 15 residues. In DNA form, the CDR3 reads TGTGCCAGCAGCTTGGCTGGGACAGGGAATTCACCCCTCCACTTT. Encoded protein: CASSLAGTGNSPLHF.

The chain joins TRBV18 to TRBJ2-2, with TRBD2 matching over 9 bases. CDR3 size: 18 residues. Trimming cost V 1 base and J 6 bases; bases outside gene matches: 12. Germline CDR1 is KGHSH and CDR2 is LQKENI. The CDR3 region has the DNA TGTGCCAGCTCACCACAAGCGGGGGGCGCTGCGGTAGCCGGGGAGCTGTTTTTT. Translation gives CASSPQAGGAAVAGELFF.